This entry lists 11 T cell receptor beta chains sequenced from one sample in a study of siplizumab effects on memory and regulatory T cells. Measured with immunoSEQ multiplex PCR; TCRdb has only the in-frame clones, and not every one. The sample lists about 110,000 clones, around nine tenths occurring once. Source material: CD4+ T cells sorted from blood. The receptors shown here come from a human donor in good health.

The chain joins TRBV27 to TRBJ2-1; no clear D gene. The CDR3 is 12 amino acids. Trimming cost V 2 bases and J 8 bases, with 7 bases left between them. Germline values: CDR1 MNHEY, CDR2 SMNVEV (reference sequence). CDR3 in DNA: TGTGCCAGCAGTTTAAAGGGTTATGAGCAGTTCTTC. Amino acids: CASSLKGYEQFF.

The rearrangement joins TRBV6-1 to TRBJ1-4, with a tentative D call TRBD1 (6 bases). Germline V gene sequence: CDR1 MNHNS, CDR2 SASEGT. V was trimmed by 5 bases and J by 7 bases, leaving 14 bases between them. The CDR3 has 14 amino acids. CDR3 in DNA: TGTGCCAGCAGTAGCGGGGGCACTGGTGAAAAACTGTTTTTT. It codes for CASSSGGTGEKLFF.

The chain recombines TRBV7-8 with TRBJ1-5; no firm D call. CDR3 length: 11 residues. CDR1 is SGHVS and CDR2 is FQNEAQ in the germline V gene. V lost 5 bases, J lost 11 bases, and 10 bases lay in between. The CDR3 is CASSRDGAQHF. CDR3 coding DNA: TGTGCCAGCAGCCGAGACGGGGCCCAGCATTTT.

This chain links TRBV18 with TRBJ2-7, with TRBD2 identical over 7 bases. The CDR3 has 15 residues. Trimming took 5 bases from V and 1 from J; bases not matched to a gene: 8. Germline values: CDR1 KGHSH, CDR2 LQKENI. The CDR3 protein is CASSTDSGPSYEQYF. The CDR3, as DNA: TGTGCCAGCTCAACCGATAGCGGGCCTTCCTACGAGCAGTACTTC.

V and J are TRBV7-3 and TRBJ2-5; D is possibly TRBD2 (5 bases). The V and J ends lost 2 bases and 2 bases respectively, with 12 bases between them. The CDR3 spans 15 residues. Looked up from germline, CDR1 is SGHTA and CDR2 is FQGTGA. The CDR3 DNA is TGTGCCAGCAGCTTAGTGAGCGGCTCGCAAGAGACCCAGTACTTC. Translation gives CASSLVSGSQETQYF. Full variable domain (rest looked up from reference TRBV7-3 and TRBJ2-5): GAGVSQTPSNKVTEKGKYVELRCDPISGHTALYWYRQSLGQGPEFLIYFQGTGAADDSGLPNDRFFAVRPEGSVSTLKIQRTERGDSAVYLCASSLVSGSQETQYFGPGTRLLVL.

The rearrangement joins TRBV6-5 to TRBJ1-5, with D possibly matching TRBD1 (5 bases). V was clipped by 6 bases and J by 9 bases, with 15 bases between them. This CDR3 has 13 residues. CDR1 MNHEY and CDR2 SVGAGI come from the germline V gene. The CDR3 loop reads CASRLGQAGPQHF. For the CDR3, the DNA is TGTGCCAGCAGACTAGGACAAGCGGGGCCCCAGCATTTT.

This sequence joins TRBV6-1 and TRBJ2-5; 7 positions agree with TRBD1. The V and J ends lost 6 bases and 5 bases, in that order; junction bases with no gene match: 9. The CDR3 consists of 14 residues. The germline gives CDR1 MNHNS, CDR2 SASEGT. CDR3 in amino acids: CASRTTGVGETQYF. For the CDR3, the DNA is TGTGCCAGCAGAACTACAGGGGTCGGCGAGACCCAGTACTTC.

As for this clone: This CDR3 is also generated by other DNA sequences in the sample. This chain uses TRBV6-1 with TRBJ1-2; D unclear. V gave up 1 base and J gave up 8 bases, with 5 bases separating them. There are 11 residues in the CDR3. Germline V lookup: CDR1 MNHNS, CDR2 SASEGT. DNA of the CDR3: TGTGCCAGCAGTGAAGGACGGGGCTACACCTTC. Amino acid sequence: CASSEGRGYTF.

The chain couples TRBV7-2 to TRBJ1-2, with no clear D. The CDR3 is 15 amino acids. Germline CDR1 reads SGHTA; CDR2 reads FQGNSA. V was shortened by 0 bases and J by 6 bases, with 14 bases between the two germline ends. The CDR3, as DNA: TGTGCCAGCAGCTTAGCTGGGGTGGTGCCCCATGGCTACACCTTC. Its translation is CASSLAGVVPHGYTF. The full variable domain, in which reference TRBV7-2 and TRBJ1-2 provide the parts outside the CDR3, is GAGVSQSPSNKVTEKGKDVELRCDPISGHTALYWYRQSLGQGLEFLIYFQGNSAPDKSGLPSDRFSAERTGGSVSTLTIQRTQQEDSAVYLCASSLAGVVPHGYTFGSGTRLTVV.

The chain recombines TRBV15 with TRBJ2-7; 16 bases line up with TRBD2. CDR3 length: 16 amino acids. Germline CDR1 and CDR2: LNHNV and YYDKDF (reference sequence). V lost 3 bases, J lost 5 bases, and 4 bases stayed unmatched. In DNA form, the CDR3 reads TGTGCCACCAGCAGGGGACTAGCGGGAGGGGTCGACGAGCAGTACTTC. This encodes CATSRGLAGGVDEQYF.

The J gene is TRBJ2-2, the V gene TRBV2; TRBD1 agrees at 9 bases. The germline V gene has CDR1 SNHLY and CDR2 FYNNEI. CDR3 length: 15 residues. Losses at the gene ends were 6 bases for V and 4 bases for J; bases not matched to a gene: 6. In DNA form, the CDR3 reads TGTGCCAGCAGAGCTTCGGGACAGGGCACCGGGGAGCTGTTTTTT. This codes for CASRASGQGTGELFF.